Below, 9 T cell receptor beta chains from the same sample are listed, as sequenced in a study of breast tumors, draining lymph nodes, adjacent tissues. TCRdb re-analysed the multiplex PCR reads in MiXCR, keeping a single row per CDR3 protein. The profile covers about 63,000 distinct CDR3 sequences, with 45% to 65% appearing a single time and roughly 20% taken by the ten largest. The sample comprised breast tumor tissue. These receptors were taken from a female donor with breast cancer. Some clones in this sample may be carry-over from other donors' samples.

The chain employs TRBV5-1 and TRBJ2-7, with TRBD2 as a possible D gene (5 bases). The CDR3 is 14 residues long. V lost 6 bases and J lost 5, with 18 bases in between. Germline CDR1 is SGHRS and CDR2 is YFSETQ. In nucleotides, the CDR3 is TGCGCCAGCACCCCTCGAAACGGGGTCGACGAGCAGTACTTC. Amino acids: CASTPRNGVDEQYF.

The rearrangement links TRBV7-2 to TRBJ2-1, with a possible D match to TRBD2 (6 bases). This CDR3 contains 13 residues. The ends were cut back, 8 bases at V and 7 bases at J, with 15 bases in the middle. Looked up from germline, CDR1 is SGHTA and CDR2 is FQGNSA. The CDR3 DNA reads as TGTGCCAGCTTGTTTGGCGGGAAGAATGAGCAGTTCTTC. This codes for CASLFGGKNEQFF.

This clonotype appeared many times. A much larger clone is a single base away; this may be a read error. The rearrangement joins TRBV20-1 to TRBJ2-1, with D possibly TRBD2 on 5 matching bases. The CDR3 length is 11 residues. Germline lookup yields CDR1 DFQATT and CDR2 SNEGSKA (reference sequence). In DNA form, the CDR3 reads TGCAGTGCCAGTCTAGCCCATGAGCAGTCCTTC. It yields the protein CSASLAHEQSF.

This clonotype was recorded many times. The chain couples TRBV6-4 to TRBJ2-1, with a weak D call TRBD2 (6 bases). CDR3 length: 15 residues. V lost 9 bases, J lost 3 bases, and 18 bases lay in between. In germline, CDR1 is MRHNA, CDR2 SNTAGT. In DNA form, the CDR3 reads TGTGCCAGAGGAGACCAGCGGGCCGTCTACAATGAGCAGTTCTTC. Translating gives CARGDQRAVYNEQFF.

This clonotype occurred many times. The chain has TRBV7-8 and TRBJ1-2; 7 bases line up with TRBD1. Germline CDR1 SGHVS, CDR2 FQNEAQ. Losses at the gene ends were 3 bases for V and 8 bases for J; bases not matched to a gene: 6. The CDR3 is 13 amino acids. The CDR3 nucleotides are TGTGCCAGCAGCTTGAGGGGGCTAGGGGGCTACACCTTC. It encodes CASSLRGLGGYTF.

The chain employs TRBV12-3 or TRBV12-4 and TRBJ2-1; TRBD1 matches at 10 bases. This CDR3 has 11 residues. With 6 bases clipped from V and 13 bases from J, the junction kept 3 bases outside the gene matches. The CDR3 protein is CASRRQGAQFF. The CDR3 DNA follows: TGTGCCAGCAGAAGACAGGGGGCCCAGTTCTTC.

This rearrangement joins TRBV20-1 to TRBJ2-7, with D possibly being TRBD1 (5 bases). Germline V CDR1 and CDR2: DFQATT, SNEGSKA (reference sequence). V lost 5 bases, J lost 0 bases, and 14 bases lay in between. The CDR3 loop spans 14 amino acids. The CDR3 nucleotides are TGCAGTGCTCCCAGGGATTCTCGCTCCTACGAGCAGTACTTC. It translates to CSAPRDSRSYEQYF.

The chain combines TRBV7-2 with TRBJ2-5, with D perhaps matching TRBD2 (7 bases). V lost 5 bases, J lost 3 bases, and 22 bases lay in between. The germline V gene has CDR1 SGHTA and CDR2 FQGNSA. CDR3 length equals 17 residues. The CDR3 DNA reads as TGTGCCAGCAGCATTCTAGGTGGAGGGGGGGGAAAAGAGACCCAGTACTTC. It is translated as CASSILGGGGGKETQYF. The full variable domain, in which reference TRBV7-2 and TRBJ2-5 provide the parts outside the CDR3, is GAGVSQSPSNKVTEKGKDVELRCDPISGHTALYWYRQSLGQGLEFLIYFQGNSAPDKSGLPSDRFSAERTGGSVSTLTIQRTQQEDSAVYLCASSILGGGGGKETQYFGPGTRLLVL.

The V and J genes are TRBV4-2 and TRBJ1-4; a possible D gene is TRBD1 (5 bases). Between the trimmed V and J ends, which lost 7 bases and 7 bases, there was a span of 16 bases. Germline CDR1 is LGHNA and CDR2 is YNFKEQ. The CDR3 is made up of 14 amino acids. CDR3: CASNPTGGTEKLFF. The CDR3 DNA is TGTGCCAGCAACCCCACGGGGGGTACTGAAAAACTGTTTTTT.